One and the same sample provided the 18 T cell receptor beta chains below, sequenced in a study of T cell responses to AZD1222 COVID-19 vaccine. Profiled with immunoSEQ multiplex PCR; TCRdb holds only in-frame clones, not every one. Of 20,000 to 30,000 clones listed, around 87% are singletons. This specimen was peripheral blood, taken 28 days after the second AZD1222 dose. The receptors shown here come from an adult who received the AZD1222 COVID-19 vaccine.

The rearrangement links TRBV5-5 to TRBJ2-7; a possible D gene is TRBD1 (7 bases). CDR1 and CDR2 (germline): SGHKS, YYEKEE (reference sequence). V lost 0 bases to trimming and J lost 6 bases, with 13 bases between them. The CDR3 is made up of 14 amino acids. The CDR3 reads CASSLVPGGLEQYF. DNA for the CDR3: TGTGCCAGCAGCTTGGTCCCAGGGGGACTCGAGCAGTACTTC.

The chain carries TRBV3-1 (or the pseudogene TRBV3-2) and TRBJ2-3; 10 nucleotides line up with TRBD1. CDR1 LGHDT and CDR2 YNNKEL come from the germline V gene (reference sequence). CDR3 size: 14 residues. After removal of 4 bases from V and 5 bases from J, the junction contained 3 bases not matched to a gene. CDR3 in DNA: TGTGCCAGCAGCCGACAGGGGGCTGGAGATACGCAGTATTTT. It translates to CASSRQGAGDTQYF.

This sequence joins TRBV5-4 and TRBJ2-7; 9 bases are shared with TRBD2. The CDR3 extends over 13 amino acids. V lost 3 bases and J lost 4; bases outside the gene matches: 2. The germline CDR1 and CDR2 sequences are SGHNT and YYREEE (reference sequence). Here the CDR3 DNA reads TGTGCCAGCAGCTATAGCGGGGGATACGAGCAGTACTTC. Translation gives CASSYSGGYEQYF.

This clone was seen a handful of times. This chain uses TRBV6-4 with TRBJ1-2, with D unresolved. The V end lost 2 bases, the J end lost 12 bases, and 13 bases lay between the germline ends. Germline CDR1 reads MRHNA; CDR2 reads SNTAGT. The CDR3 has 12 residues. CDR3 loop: CASSDPRKVDTF. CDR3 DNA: TGTGCCAGCAGTGACCCCCGGAAGGTCGACACCTTC.

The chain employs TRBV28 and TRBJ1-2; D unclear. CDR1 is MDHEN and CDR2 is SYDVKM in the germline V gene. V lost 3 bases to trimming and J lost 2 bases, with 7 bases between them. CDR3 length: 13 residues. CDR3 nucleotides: TGTGCCAGCAGTTTTCCACTGAACTATGGCTACACCTTC. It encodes CASSFPLNYGYTF.

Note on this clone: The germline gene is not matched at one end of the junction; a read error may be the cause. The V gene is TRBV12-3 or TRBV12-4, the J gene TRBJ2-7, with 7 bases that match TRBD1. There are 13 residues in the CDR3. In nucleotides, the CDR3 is TGTGCCAGCCGTTTTGAGGGGGCGAGGGAGCAGTACTTC. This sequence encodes CASRFEGAREQYF.

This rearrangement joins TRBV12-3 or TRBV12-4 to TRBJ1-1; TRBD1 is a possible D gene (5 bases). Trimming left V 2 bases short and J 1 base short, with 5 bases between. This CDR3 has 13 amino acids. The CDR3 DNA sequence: TGTGCCAGCAGTTTACAGGGGAACACTGAAGCTTTCTTT. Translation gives CASSLQGNTEAFF.

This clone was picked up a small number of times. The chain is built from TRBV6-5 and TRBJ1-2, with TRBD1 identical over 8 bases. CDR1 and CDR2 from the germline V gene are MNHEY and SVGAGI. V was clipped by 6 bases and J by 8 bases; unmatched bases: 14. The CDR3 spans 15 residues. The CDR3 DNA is TGTGCCAGCAGCCCAGGACAGGGAGGCTTTCAGGGCTACACCTTC. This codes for CASSPGQGGFQGYTF.

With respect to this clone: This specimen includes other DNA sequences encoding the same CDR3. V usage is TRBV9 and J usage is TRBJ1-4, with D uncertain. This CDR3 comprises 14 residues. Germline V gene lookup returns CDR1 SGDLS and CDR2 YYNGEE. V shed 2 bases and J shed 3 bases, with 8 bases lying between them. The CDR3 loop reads CASSVTGANEKLFF. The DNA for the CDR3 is TGTGCCAGCAGCGTGACTGGGGCTAATGAAAAACTGTTTTTT.

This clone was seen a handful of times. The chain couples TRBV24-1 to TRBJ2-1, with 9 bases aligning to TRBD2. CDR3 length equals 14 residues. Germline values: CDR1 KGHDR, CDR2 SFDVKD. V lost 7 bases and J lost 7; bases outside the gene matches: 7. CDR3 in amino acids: CATRTSGTGNEQFF. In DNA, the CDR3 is TGTGCCACCAGGACTAGCGGAACGGGGAATGAGCAGTTCTTC.

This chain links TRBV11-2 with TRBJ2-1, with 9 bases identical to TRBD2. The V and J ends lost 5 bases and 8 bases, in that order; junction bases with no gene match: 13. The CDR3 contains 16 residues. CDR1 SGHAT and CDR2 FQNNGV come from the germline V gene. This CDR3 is CASSPRLAAYGDEQFF. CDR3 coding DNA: TGTGCCAGCAGCCCAAGACTAGCGGCGTACGGCGATGAGCAGTTCTTC.

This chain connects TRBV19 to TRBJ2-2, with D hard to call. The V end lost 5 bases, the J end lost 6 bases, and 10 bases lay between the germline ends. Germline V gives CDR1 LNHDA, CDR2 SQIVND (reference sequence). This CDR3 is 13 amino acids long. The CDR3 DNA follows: TGTGCCAGTAGTGTGGTCCGGCCCGGGGAGCTGTTTTTT. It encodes CASSVVRPGELFF. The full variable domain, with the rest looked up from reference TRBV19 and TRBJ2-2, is DGGITQSPKYLFRKEGQNVTLSCEQNLNHDAMYWYRQDPGQGLRLIYYSQIVNDFQKGDIAEGYSVSREKKESFPLTVTSAQKNPTAFYLCASSVVRPGELFFGEGSRLTVL.

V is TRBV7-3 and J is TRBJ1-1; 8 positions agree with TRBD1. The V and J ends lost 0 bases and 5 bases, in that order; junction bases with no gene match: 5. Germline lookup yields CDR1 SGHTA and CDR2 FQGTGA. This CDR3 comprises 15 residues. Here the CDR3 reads CASSLTHRGWTEAFF. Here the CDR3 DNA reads TGTGCCAGCAGCTTAACTCACAGGGGGTGGACTGAAGCTTTCTTT. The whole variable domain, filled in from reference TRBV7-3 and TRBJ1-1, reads GAGVSQTPSNKVTEKGKYVELRCDPISGHTALYWYRQSLGQGPEFLIYFQGTGAADDSGLPNDRFFAVRPEGSVSTLKIQRTERGDSAVYLCASSLTHRGWTEAFFGQGTRLTVV.

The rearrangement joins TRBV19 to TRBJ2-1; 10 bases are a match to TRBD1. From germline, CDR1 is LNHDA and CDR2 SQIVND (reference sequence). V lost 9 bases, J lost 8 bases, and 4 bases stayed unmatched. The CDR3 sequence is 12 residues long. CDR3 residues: CASQGTGDEQFF. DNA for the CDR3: TGTGCCAGCCAGGGGACAGGGGATGAGCAGTTCTTC.

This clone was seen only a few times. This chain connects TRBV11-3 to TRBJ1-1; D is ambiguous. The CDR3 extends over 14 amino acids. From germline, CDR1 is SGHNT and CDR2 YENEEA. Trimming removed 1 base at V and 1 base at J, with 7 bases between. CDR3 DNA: TGTGCCAGCAGCTTAGGAGGCGCGAACACTGAAGCTTTCTTT. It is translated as CASSLGGANTEAFF.

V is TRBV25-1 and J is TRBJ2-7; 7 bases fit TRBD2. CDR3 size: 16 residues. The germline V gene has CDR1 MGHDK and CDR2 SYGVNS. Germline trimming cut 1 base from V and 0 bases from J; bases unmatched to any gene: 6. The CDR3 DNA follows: TGTGCCAGCAGTGAATCTCGATGGGGGGGCTCCTACGAGCAGTACTTC. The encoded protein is CASSESRWGGSYEQYF.

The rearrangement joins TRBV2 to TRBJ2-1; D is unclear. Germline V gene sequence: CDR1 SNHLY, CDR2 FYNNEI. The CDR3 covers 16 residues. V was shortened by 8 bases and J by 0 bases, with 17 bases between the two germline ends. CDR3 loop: CASQPESRYSYNEQFF. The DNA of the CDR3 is TGTGCCAGCCAACCTGAGAGCCGCTACTCCTACAATGAGCAGTTCTTC.

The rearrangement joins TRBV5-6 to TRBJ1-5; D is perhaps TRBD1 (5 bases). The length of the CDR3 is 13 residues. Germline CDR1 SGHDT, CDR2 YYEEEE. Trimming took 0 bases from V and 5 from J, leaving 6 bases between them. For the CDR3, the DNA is TGTGCCAGCAGCTTGGCGGGGGATCAGCCCCAGCATTTT. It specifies CASSLAGDQPQHF.